This TCR beta chain emerged from a study of beta chain features in type 1 diabetes. Notes on the study in general: Type 1 diabetes patients had TCRB CDR3s that were shorter (moderately but significantly so) in all four CD4+ subsets. Relative to healthy donors, patients appeared to have naive, central memory and Treg TCRB repertoires that were more similar.

Concerning this clone itself: Its specificity is not known.

The J segment lost 5 bases and the V segment lost 5 bases, leaving 11 bases of the junction unmatched. Germline loops: CDR1 PRHDT, CDR2 FYEKMQ (reference sequence). The CDR3 is 16 amino acids. The entirety of the isolated RNA underwent reverse transcription, so expressed TCRB transcripts were sequenced. Here immunoSEQ multiplex PCR was the method, and the copy in TCRdb shows in-frame clones only, minus some. There are 600,000 or so clones in the sample; over 12% occur only once, and approximately 0.039% lies in the top ten. V is TRBV13 and J is TRBJ2-1, with TRBD2 matching 8 bases. The receptor's source is a man younger than 35 with type 1 diabetes. Sequencing used naive CD4+ T cells from blood. The CDR3 DNA follows: TGTGCCAGCAGCGGATGGGCTAGCGGGCAGAACAATGAGCAGTTCTTC. As protein: CASSGWASGQNNEQFF. Using reference TRBV13 and TRBJ2-1 for the parts outside the CDR3, the full variable domain is AAGVIQSPRHLIKEKRETATLKCYPIPRHDTVYWYQQGPGQDPQFLISFYEKMQSDKGSIPDRFSAQQFSDYHSELNMSSLELGDSALYFCASSGWASGQNNEQFFGPGTRLTVL.